This T cell receptor beta chain was documented in a study of T cells in Graves' hyperthyroidism and ophthalmopathy. The wider study: Peripheral blood was acquired at first diagnosis, ahead of any therapy whatsoever.

Patients showing uncontrolled infection, other autoimmune disease, pregnancy or lactation were ineligible. Diagnoses rested on clinical symptoms, serum thyroxine and TRAb, thyroid ultrasound and orbital computed tomography. Template material for amplifying TCR beta CDR3 regions consisted of RNA transcripts. First-round RT-PCR of the TCR CDR3 relied on the HTBI primer set. One entry per CDR3 protein results from TCRdb running MiXCR on the multiplex PCR reads. The sample records about 520,000 distinct CDR3 sequences, less than 25% being singletons. Germline CDR1 reads SGHDT; CDR2 reads YYEEEE. V was pared by 2 bases and J by 0 bases, with 2 bases of the junction left unmatched. This CDR3 contains 16 residues.

The source is a man younger than 35 with Graves' hyperthyroidism. The rearrangement joins TRBV5-6 to TRBJ2-7; 13 nucleotides match TRBD2. Material: blood. The CDR3 region is CASSLRTSGGSYEQYF. CDR3 DNA: TGTGCCAGCAGCTTAAGGACTAGCGGGGGCTCCTACGAGCAGTACTTC. Full variable domain (missing parts from reference TRBV5-6 and TRBJ2-7): DAGVTQSPTHLIKTRGQQVTLRCSPKSGHDTVSWYQQALGQGPQFIFQYYEEEERQRGNFPDRFSGHQFPNYSSELNVNALLLGDSALYLCASSLRTSGGSYEQYFGPGTRLTVT.